Here is one T cell receptor (beta chain) with its context. This sample was included in a study of blood T cells in healthy people across ages. Overall study context: Capture via template switching afforded approximately one barcoded beta molecule per two T cells.

Russia was home to the donors, healthy Caucasian individuals aged roughly 6 to 90. PCR was performed a second time for about 6 to 12 cycles using a sample-barcoded 5' primer and a J-beta primer mix. Each of the cDNA molecules was tagged by a template-switch adaptor with 12 random nucleotides. TCRdb analysed the 5' RACE reads with MiXCR anew, one entry per CDR3 protein. The table has 650,000 to 950,000 distinct CDR3 sequences, under 45% seen once. This CDR3 spans 14 amino acids. The ends were cut back, 4 bases at V and 5 bases at J, with 14 bases in the middle. The germline V gene encodes CDR1 MGHRA and CDR2 YSYEKL.

Sequencing was performed on blood. V usage is TRBV4-1 and J usage is TRBJ1-1; a weak D match, TRBD1 (5 bases). The source is a man aged 60 to 69 in good health. The CDR3 bases are TGCGCCAGCAGCCTGGGACTTCAAGGGACTGAAGCTTTCTTT. Translation gives CASSLGLQGTEAFF.